Listed here are 9 T cell receptor beta chains from one sample, sequenced in a study of control samples from healthy donors and cancer patients. Repertoires were generated with immunoSEQ multiplex PCR, while TCRdb's copy carries only in-frame clones and drops some. The sample contains approximately 120,000 clones, around 88% of which appear only once. Material: blood. Receptors originate from a woman aged 45-65 years in good health.

V gene TRBV4-1 combines with J gene TRBJ1-5; possible D gene TRBD1, 5 bases. Germline CDR1 is MGHRA and CDR2 is YSYEKL. Trimming removed 4 bases from V and 5 bases from J, with 21 bases in between. This CDR3 spans 17 amino acids. The CDR3 DNA follows: TGCGCCAGCAGCCCCCGATTCGGGCAGGGAGGTTATCAGCCCCAGCATTTT. It specifies CASSPRFGQGGYQPQHF.

The genes are TRBV4-3 and TRBJ1-1; the D is unclear. CDR3 length equals 15 residues. The germline V gene has CDR1 LGHNA and CDR2 YSLEER. V lost 5 bases and J lost 6, with 19 bases in between. The CDR3 region has the DNA TGCGCCAGCAGCGACCTGTATGGGGAAGTCCCTGAAGCTTTCTTT. The encoded protein is CASSDLYGEVPEAFF.

This rearrangement joins TRBV2 to TRBJ1-2; the D gene is possibly TRBD1 (6 bases). The germline CDR1 and CDR2 sequences are SNHLY and FYNNEI. The CDR3 extends over 16 amino acids. The V and J ends lost 5 bases and 5 bases respectively, with 21 bases between them. The CDR3 DNA sequence: TGTGCCAGCAGTCAAGGGGGTCCATCGGGTACATATGGCTACACCTTC. Translated, it gives CASSQGGPSGTYGYTF.

The J gene is TRBJ1-4, the V gene TRBV7-6; D gene unclear. Germline values: CDR1 SGHVS, CDR2 FNYEAQ. This CDR3 has 14 amino acids. Deletions cut 3 bases from V and 3 bases from J, with 8 bases between. The CDR3: CASSFLTANEKLFF. CDR3 DNA: TGTGCCAGCAGCTTCTTAACGGCTAATGAAAAACTGTTTTTT.

This clone appeared once. This chain's CDR3 is CASSVSGRYGYTF. The CDR3 DNA follows: TGTGCCAGCAGTGTTTCAGGCCGCTATGGCTACACCTTC. This sequence joins TRBV6-4 and TRBJ1-2; D gene uncertain. This CDR3 has 13 amino acids. The ends were cut back, 4 bases at V and 4 bases at J, with 10 bases in the middle. CDR1 is MRHNA and CDR2 is SNTAGT in the germline V gene.

This clone was detected a few times. The chain uses TRBV9 and TRBJ1-5; no clear D. The CDR3 is made up of 15 amino acids. V gave up 0 bases and J gave up 3 bases, with 10 bases separating them. CDR1 and CDR2 (germline): SGDLS, YYNGEE. The CDR3: CASSVGEGANQPQHF. The CDR3 DNA follows: TGTGCCAGCAGCGTAGGCGAAGGTGCCAATCAGCCCCAGCATTTT.

This chain's CDR3 is CASQFDTSGPQYF. The CDR3 region has the DNA TGTGCCAGCCAGTTCGACACATCGGGACCTCAGTACTTC. V is TRBV11-2 and J is TRBJ2-7, with D tentatively TRBD1 or TRBD2 (5 bases each). Germline V gives CDR1 SGHAT, CDR2 FQNNGV. V shed 8 bases and J shed 10 bases, with 21 bases lying between them. The CDR3 has 13 residues.

The rearrangement uses TRBV4-1 and TRBJ1-6; D remains unclear. The CDR3 length is 15 residues. Deletions cut 3 bases from V and 0 bases from J, with 6 bases between. Germline V gene lookup returns CDR1 MGHRA and CDR2 YSYEKL. The CDR3 reads CASSHVSSYNSPLHF. The CDR3 DNA follows: TGCGCCAGCAGCCACGTGAGCTCCTATAATTCACCCCTCCACTTT.

The CDR3 loop is CASSPLAGMETQYF. The CDR3 nucleotides are TGTGCCAGCAGCCCGTTAGCGGGGATGGAGACCCAGTACTTC. V is TRBV3-1 (or the pseudogene TRBV3-2) and J is TRBJ2-5; TRBD2 matches at 8 bases. With V trimmed by 4 bases and J by 5 bases, 6 bases remained unmatched. The CDR3 sequence is 14 residues long. The V gene's germline CDR1 is LGHDT and CDR2 YNNKEL (reference sequence).